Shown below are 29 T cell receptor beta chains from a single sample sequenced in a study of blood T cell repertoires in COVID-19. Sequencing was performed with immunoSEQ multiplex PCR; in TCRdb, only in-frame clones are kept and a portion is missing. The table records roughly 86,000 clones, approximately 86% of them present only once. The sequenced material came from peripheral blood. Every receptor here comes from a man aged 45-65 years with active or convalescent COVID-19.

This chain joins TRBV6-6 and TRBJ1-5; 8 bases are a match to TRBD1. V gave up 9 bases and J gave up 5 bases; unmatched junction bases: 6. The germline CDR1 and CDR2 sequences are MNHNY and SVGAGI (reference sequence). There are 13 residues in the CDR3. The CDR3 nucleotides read TGTGCCAGTCTCAGGGGGCTCGATCAGCCCCAGCATTTT. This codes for CASLRGLDQPQHF.

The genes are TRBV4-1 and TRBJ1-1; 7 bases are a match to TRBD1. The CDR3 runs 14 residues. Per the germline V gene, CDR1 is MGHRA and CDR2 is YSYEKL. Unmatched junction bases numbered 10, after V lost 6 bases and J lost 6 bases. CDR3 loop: CASRLETGDSEAFF. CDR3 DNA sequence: TGCGCCAGCAGGTTAGAAACAGGGGATTCTGAAGCTTTCTTT.

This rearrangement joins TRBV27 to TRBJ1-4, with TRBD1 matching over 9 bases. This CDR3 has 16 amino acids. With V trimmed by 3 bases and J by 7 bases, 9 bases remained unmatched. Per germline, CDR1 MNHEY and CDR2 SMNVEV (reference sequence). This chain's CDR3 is CASSLGSTGGSEKLFF. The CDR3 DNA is TGTGCCAGCAGTTTGGGTTCTACAGGGGGCAGTGAAAAACTGTTTTTT.

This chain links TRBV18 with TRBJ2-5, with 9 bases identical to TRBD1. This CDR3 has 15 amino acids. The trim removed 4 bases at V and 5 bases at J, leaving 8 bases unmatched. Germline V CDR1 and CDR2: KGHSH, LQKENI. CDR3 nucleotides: TGTGCCAGCTCACAGAACAGGGGGCCTCAGGAGACCCAGTACTTC. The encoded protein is CASSQNRGPQETQYF.

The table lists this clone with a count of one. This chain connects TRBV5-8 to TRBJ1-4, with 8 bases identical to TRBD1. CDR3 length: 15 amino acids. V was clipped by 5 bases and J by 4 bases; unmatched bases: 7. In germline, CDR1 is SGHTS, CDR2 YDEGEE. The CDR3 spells CASSPGTGVNEKLFF. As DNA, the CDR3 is TGTGCCAGCAGTCCCGGGACAGGAGTTAATGAAAAACTGTTTTTT.

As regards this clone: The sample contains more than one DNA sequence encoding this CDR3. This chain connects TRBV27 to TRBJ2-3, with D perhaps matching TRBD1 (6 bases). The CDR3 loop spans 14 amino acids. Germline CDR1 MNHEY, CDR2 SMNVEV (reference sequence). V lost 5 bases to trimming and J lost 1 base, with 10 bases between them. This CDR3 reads CASSLKGGTDTQYF. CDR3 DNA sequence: TGTGCCAGCAGTCTAAAGGGGGGCACAGATACGCAGTATTTT.

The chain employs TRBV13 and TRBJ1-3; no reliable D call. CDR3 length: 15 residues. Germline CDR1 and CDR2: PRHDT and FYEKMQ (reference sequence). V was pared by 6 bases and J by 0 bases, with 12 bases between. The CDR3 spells CASSSKGGSGNTIYF. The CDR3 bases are TGTGCCAGCAGTTCAAAGGGAGGCTCTGGAAACACCATATATTTT.

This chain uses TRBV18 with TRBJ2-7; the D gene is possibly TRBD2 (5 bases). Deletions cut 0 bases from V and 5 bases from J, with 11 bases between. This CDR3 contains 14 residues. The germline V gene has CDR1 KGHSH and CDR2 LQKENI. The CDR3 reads CASSPPSRRHEQYF. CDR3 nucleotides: TGTGCCAGCTCACCACCCAGTAGGAGGCACGAGCAGTACTTC.

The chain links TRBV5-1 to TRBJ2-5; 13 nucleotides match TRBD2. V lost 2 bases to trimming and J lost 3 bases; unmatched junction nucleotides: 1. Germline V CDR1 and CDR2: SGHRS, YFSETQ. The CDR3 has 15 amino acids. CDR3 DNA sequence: TGCGCCAGCAGCTTACTAGCGGGGGGGGAAGAGACCCAGTACTTC. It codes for CASSLLAGGEETQYF.

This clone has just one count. CDR3 bases: TGTGCCAGCAGCACCAAGGGGGCCTACGAGCAGTACTTC. Amino acid sequence: CASSTKGAYEQYF. J is TRBJ2-7 and V is TRBV27; tentative D call: TRBD1 (6 bases). This CDR3 spans 13 amino acids. Trimming removed 6 bases from V and 2 bases from J, with 11 bases in between. The V gene's germline CDR1 is MNHEY and CDR2 SMNVEV (reference sequence).

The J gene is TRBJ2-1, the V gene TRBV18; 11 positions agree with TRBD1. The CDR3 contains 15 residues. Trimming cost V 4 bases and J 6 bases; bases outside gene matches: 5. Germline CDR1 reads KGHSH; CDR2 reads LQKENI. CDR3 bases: TGTGCCAGCTCACAGGACAGGGGGCAAAGCAATGAGCAGTTCTTC. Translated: CASSQDRGQSNEQFF.

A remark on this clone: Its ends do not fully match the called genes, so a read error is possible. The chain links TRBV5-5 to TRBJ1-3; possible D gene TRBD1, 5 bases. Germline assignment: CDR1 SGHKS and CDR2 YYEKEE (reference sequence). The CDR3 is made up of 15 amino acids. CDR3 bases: TGTGCCAGCAGCTCGGACATTGACTCTGGAAACACCATGTATTTT. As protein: CASSSDIDSGNTMYF.

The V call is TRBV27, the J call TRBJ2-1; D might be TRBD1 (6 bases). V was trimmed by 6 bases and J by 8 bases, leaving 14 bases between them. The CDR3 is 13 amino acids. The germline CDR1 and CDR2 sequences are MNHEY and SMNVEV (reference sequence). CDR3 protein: CASRKTGTDEQFF. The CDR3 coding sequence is TGTGCCAGCAGAAAAACAGGGACCGATGAGCAGTTCTTC.

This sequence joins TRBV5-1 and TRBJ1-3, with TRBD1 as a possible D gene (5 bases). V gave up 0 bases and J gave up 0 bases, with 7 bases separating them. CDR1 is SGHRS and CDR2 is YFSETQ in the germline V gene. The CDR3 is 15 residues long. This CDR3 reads CASSLATVSGNTIYF. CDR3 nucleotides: TGCGCCAGCAGCTTGGCGACAGTCTCTGGAAACACCATATATTTT.

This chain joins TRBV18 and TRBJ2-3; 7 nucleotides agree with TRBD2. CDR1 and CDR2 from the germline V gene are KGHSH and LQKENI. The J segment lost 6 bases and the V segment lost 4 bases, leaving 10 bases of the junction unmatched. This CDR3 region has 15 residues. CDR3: CASSQLGAGVDTQYF. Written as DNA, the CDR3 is TGTGCCAGCTCACAACTAGGCGCGGGGGTGGATACGCAGTATTTT.

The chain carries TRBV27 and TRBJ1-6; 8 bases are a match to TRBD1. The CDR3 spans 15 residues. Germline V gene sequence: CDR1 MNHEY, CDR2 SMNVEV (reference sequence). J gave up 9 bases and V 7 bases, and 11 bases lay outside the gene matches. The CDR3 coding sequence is TGTGCCAGCACCGATGGGACAGGCGCGGGTTCACCCCTCCACTTT. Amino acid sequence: CASTDGTGAGSPLHF.

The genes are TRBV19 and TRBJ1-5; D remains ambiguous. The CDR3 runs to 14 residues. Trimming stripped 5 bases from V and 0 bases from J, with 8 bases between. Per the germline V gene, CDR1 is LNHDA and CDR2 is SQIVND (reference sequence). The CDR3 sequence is CASSHSGSNQPQHF. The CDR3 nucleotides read TGTGCCAGTAGTCACAGCGGTAGCAATCAGCCCCAGCATTTT.

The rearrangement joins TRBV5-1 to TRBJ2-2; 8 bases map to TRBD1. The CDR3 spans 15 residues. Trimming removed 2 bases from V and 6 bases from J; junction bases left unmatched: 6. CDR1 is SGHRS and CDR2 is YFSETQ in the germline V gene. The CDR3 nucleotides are TGCGCCAGCAGCTTAGGGACAGGAAGGGCCGGGGAGCTGTTTTTT. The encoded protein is CASSLGTGRAGELFF. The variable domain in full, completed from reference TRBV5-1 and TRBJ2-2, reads KAGVTQTPRYLIKTRGQQVTLSCSPISGHRSVSWYQQTPGQGLQFLFEYFSETQRNKGNFPGRFSGRQFSNSRSEMNVSTLELGDSALYLCASSLGTGRAGELFFGEGSRLTVL.

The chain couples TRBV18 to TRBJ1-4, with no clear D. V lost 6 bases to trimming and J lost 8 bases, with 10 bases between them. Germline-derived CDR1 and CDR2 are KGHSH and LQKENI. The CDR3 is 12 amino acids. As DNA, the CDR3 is TGTGCCAGCTCCCGCGGATCAGAAAAACTGTTTTTT. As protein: CASSRGSEKLFF.

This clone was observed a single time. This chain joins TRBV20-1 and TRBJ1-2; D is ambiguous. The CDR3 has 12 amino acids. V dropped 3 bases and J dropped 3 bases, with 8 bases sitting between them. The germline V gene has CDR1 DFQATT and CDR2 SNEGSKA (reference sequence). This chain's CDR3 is CSASSGYYGYTF. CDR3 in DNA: TGCAGTGCTAGTTCGGGGTACTATGGCTACACCTTC.

CDR3 bases: TGTGCCAGCAGCCAATTCGAGAATGAGCAGTTCTTC. It codes for CASSQFENEQFF. The chain uses TRBV3-1 (or the pseudogene TRBV3-2) and TRBJ2-1; D gene ambiguous. This CDR3 is built from 12 residues. From germline, CDR1 is LGHDT and CDR2 YNNKEL (reference sequence). V was trimmed by 2 bases and J by 7 bases, leaving 6 bases between them.

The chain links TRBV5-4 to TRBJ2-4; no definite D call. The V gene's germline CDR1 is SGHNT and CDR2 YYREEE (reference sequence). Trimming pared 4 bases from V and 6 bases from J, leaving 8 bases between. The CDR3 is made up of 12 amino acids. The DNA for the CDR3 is TGTGCCAGCAGCCCCTCAGGAAACATTCAGTACTTC. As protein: CASSPSGNIQYF.

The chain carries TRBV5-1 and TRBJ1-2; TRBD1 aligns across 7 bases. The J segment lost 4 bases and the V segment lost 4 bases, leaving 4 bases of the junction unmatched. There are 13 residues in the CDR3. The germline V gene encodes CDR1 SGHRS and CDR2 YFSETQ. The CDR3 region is CASSEGGGYGYTF. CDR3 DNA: TGCGCCAGCAGCGAAGGGGGCGGCTATGGCTACACCTTC.

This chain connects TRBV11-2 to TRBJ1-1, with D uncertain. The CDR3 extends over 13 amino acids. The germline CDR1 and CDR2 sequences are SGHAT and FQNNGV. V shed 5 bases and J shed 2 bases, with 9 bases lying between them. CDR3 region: CASSLSTNTEAFF. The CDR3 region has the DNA TGTGCCAGCAGCCTGTCTACTAACACTGAAGCTTTCTTT. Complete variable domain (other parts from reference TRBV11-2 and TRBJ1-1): EAGVAQSPRYKIIEKRQSVAFWCNPISGHATLYWYQQILGQGPKLLIQFQNNGVVDDSQLPKDRFSAERLKGVDSTLKIQPAKLEDSAVYLCASSLSTNTEAFFGQGTRLTVV.

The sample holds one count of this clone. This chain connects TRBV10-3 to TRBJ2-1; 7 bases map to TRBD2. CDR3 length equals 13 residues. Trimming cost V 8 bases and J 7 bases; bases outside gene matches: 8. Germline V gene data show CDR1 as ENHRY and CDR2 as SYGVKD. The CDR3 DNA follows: TGTGCCATCGCTCTCAGCGGGGCAAATGAGCAGTTCTTC. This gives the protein CAIALSGANEQFF.

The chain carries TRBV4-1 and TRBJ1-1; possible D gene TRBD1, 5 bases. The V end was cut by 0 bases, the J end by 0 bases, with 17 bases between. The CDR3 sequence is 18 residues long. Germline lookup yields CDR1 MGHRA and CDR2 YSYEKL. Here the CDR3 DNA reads TGCGCCAGCAGCCAAGATCCCAGGGCGGATCTGATGAACACTGAAGCTTTCTTT. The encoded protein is CASSQDPRADLMNTEAFF.

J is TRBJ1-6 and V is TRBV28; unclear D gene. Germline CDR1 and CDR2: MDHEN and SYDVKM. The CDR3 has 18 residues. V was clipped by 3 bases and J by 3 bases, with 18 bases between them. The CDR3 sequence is CASSLMRAGGFYNSPLHF. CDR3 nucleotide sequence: TGTGCCAGCAGTTTGATGAGAGCAGGCGGGTTCTATAATTCACCCCTCCACTTT.

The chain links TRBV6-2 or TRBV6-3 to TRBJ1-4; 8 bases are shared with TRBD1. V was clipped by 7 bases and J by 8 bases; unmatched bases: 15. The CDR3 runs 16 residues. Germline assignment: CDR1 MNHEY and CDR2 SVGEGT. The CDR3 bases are TGTGCCAGCACCCCGGGACAGGCCCTCCTGAGGGAAAAACTGTTTTTT. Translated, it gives CASTPGQALLREKLFF.

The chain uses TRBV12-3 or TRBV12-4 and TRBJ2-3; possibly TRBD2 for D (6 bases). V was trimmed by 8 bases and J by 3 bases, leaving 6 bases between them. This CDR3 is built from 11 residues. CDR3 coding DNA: TGTGCCAGCGGGACTACAGATACGCAGTATTTT. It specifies CASGTTDTQYF.